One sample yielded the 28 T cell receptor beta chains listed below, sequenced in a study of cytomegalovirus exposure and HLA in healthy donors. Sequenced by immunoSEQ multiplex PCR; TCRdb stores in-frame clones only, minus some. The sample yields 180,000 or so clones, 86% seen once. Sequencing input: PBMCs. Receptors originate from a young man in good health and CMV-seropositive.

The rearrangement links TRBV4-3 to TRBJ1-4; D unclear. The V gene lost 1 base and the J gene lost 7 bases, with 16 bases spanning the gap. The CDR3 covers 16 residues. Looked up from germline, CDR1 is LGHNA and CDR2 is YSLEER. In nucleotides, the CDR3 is TGCGCCAGCAGCCAAGTGGCGGTCGGGGTTGGTGAAAAACTGTTTTTT. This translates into CASSQVAVGVGEKLFF.

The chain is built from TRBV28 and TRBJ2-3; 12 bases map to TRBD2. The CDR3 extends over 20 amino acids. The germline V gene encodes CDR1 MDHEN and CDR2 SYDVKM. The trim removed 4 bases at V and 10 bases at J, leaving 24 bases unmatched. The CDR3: CASSSPTLTSGGHGPFAQYF. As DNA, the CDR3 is TGTGCCAGCAGTTCCCCAACCTTGACTAGCGGGGGCCACGGGCCATTCGCGCAGTATTTT.

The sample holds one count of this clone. CDR3 sequence reads: CASSLAQSDEQYF. The DNA for the CDR3 is TGTGCCAGCAGCTTAGCCCAGAGCGACGAGCAGTACTTC. V is TRBV7-2 and J is TRBJ2-7; D not resolved. Germline V lookup: CDR1 SGHTA, CDR2 FQGNSA. V dropped 0 bases and J dropped 5 bases, with 8 bases sitting between them. The CDR3 has 13 residues.

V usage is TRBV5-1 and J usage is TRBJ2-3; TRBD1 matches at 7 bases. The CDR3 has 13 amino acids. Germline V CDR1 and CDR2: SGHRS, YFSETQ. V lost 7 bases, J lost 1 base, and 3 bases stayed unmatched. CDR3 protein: CASGTGGTDTQYF. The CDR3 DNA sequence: TGCGCCAGCGGAACAGGGGGCACAGATACGCAGTATTTT.

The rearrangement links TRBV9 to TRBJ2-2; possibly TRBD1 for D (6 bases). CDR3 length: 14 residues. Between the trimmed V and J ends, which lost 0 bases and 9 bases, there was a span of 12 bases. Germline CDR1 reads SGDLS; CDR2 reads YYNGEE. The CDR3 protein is CASSVAPRGRELFF. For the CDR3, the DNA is TGTGCCAGCAGCGTAGCCCCCAGGGGACGGGAGCTGTTTTTT. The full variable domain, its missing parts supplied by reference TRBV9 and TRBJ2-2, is DSGVTQTPKHLITATGQRVTLRCSPRSGDLSVYWYQQSLDQGLQFLIQYYNGEERAKGNILERFSAQQFPDLHSELNLSSLELGDSALYFCASSVAPRGRELFFGEGSRLTVL.

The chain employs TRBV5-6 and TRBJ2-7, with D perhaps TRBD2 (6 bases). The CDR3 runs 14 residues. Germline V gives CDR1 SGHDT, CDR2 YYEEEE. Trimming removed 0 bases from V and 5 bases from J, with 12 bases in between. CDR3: CASSLGGTSNEQYF. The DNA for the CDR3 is TGTGCCAGCAGCTTGGGCGGGACTTCCAACGAGCAGTACTTC.

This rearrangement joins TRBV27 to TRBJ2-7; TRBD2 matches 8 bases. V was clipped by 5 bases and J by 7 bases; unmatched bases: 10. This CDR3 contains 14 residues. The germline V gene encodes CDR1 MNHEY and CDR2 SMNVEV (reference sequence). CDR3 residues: CASSEIGGAGEQYF. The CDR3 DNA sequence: TGTGCCAGCAGTGAAATCGGGGGGGCCGGGGAGCAGTACTTC.

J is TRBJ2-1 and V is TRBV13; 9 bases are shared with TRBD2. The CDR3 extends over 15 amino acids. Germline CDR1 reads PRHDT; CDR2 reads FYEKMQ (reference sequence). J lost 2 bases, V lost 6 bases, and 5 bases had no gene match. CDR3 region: CASRYSGGPYNEQFF. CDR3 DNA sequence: TGTGCCAGCAGATATAGCGGGGGCCCCTACAATGAGCAGTTCTTC.

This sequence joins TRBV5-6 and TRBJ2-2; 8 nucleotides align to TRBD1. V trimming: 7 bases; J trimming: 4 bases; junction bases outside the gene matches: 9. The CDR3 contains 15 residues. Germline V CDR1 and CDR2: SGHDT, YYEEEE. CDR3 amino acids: CASGWSDRATGELFF. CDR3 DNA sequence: TGTGCCAGCGGGTGGTCGGACAGGGCCACCGGGGAGCTGTTTTTT. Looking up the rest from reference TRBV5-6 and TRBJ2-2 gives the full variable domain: DAGVTQSPTHLIKTRGQQVTLRCSPKSGHDTVSWYQQALGQGPQFIFQYYEEEERQRGNFPDRFSGHQFPNYSSELNVNALLLGDSALYLCASGWSDRATGELFFGEGSRLTVL.

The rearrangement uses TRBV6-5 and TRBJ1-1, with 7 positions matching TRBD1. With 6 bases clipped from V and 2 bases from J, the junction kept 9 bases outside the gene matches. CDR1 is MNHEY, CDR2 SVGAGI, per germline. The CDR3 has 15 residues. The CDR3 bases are TGTGCCAGCAGAAACTACAGGGGTCCTAACACTGAAGCTTTCTTT. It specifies CASRNYRGPNTEAFF.

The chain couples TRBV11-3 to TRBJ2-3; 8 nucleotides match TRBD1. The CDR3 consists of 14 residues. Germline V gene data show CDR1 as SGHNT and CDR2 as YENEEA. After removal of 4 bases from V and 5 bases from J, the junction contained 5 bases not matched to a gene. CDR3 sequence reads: CASSSDRVQDTQYF. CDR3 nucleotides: TGTGCCAGCAGCTCGGACAGGGTGCAAGATACGCAGTATTTT.

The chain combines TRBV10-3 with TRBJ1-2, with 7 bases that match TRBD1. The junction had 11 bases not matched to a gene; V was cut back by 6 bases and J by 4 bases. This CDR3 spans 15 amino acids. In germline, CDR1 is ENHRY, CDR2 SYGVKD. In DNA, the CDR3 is TGTGCCATCAGAACCCGGGACAGAGACTTCTATGGCTACACCTTC. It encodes CAIRTRDRDFYGYTF.

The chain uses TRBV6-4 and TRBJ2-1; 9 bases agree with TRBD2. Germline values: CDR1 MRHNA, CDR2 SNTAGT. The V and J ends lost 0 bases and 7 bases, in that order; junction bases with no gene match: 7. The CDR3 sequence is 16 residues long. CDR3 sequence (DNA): TGTGCCAGCAGTGACTCGCCCCTAGCGGGACAGAATGAGCAGTTCTTC. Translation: CASSDSPLAGQNEQFF.

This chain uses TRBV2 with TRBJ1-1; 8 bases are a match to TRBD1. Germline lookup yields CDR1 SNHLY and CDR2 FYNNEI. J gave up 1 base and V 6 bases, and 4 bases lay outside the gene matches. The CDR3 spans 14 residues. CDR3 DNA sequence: TGTGCCAGCAGACAGGGGGTGGGGAACACTGAAGCTTTCTTT. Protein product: CASRQGVGNTEAFF.

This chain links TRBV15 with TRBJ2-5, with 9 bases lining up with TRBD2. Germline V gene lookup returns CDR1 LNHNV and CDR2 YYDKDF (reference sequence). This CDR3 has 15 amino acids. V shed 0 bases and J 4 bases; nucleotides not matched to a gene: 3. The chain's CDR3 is CATSRDLLAGETQYF. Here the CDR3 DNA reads TGTGCCACCAGCAGAGATCTACTAGCGGGAGAGACCCAGTACTTC.

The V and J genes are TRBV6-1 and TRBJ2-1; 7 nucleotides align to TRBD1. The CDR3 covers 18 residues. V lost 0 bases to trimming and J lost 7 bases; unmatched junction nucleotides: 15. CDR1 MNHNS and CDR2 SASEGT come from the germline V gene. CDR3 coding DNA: TGTGCCAGCAGTGAAGCTCGGTATACAGGGGTACTGGGGAATGAGCAGTTCTTC. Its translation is CASSEARYTGVLGNEQFF.

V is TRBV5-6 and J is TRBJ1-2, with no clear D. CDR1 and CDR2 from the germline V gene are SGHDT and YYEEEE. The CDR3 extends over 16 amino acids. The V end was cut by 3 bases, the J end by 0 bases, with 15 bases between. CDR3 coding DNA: TGTGCCAGCAGCTCCCTCGGCAGACTAACTAACTATGGCTACACCTTC. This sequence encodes CASSSLGRLTNYGYTF. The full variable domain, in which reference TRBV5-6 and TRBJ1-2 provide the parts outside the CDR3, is DAGVTQSPTHLIKTRGQQVTLRCSPKSGHDTVSWYQQALGQGPQFIFQYYEEEERQRGNFPDRFSGHQFPNYSSELNVNALLLGDSALYLCASSSLGRLTNYGYTFGSGTRLTVV.

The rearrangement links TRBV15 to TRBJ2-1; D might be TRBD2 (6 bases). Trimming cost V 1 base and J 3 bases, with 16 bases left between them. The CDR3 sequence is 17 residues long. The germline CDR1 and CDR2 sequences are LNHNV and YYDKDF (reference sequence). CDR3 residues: CATSRVAGTVSYNEQFF. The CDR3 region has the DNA TGTGCCACCAGCAGAGTCGCCGGGACTGTGAGCTACAATGAGCAGTTCTTC.

The CDR3 region is CASSPITGPSYGYTF. The CDR3 region has the DNA TGTGCCAGCAGCCCTATAACAGGGCCTTCCTATGGCTACACCTTC. The V and J genes are TRBV7-8 and TRBJ1-2, with TRBD1 as a possible D gene (6 bases). V was pared by 5 bases and J by 4 bases, with 17 bases between. Germline CDR1 SGHVS, CDR2 FQNEAQ. This CDR3 is built from 15 residues.

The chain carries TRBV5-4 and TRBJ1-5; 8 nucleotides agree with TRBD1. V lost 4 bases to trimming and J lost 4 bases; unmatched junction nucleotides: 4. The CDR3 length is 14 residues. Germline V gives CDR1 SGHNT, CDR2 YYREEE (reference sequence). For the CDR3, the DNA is TGTGCCAGCAGCCCCGGACAGGGAAATCAGCCCCAGCATTTT. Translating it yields CASSPGQGNQPQHF. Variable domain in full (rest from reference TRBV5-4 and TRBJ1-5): ETGVTQSPTHLIKTRGQQVTLRCSSQSGHNTVSWYQQALGQGPQFIFQYYREEENGRGNFPPRFSGLQFPNYSSELNVNALELDDSALYLCASSPGQGNQPQHFGDGTRLSIL.

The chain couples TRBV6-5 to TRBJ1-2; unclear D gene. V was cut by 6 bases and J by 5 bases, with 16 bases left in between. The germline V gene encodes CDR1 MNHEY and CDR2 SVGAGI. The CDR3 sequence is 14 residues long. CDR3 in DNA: TGTGCCAGCAGCACTCAATTCCCCTATTATGGCTACACCTTC. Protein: CASSTQFPYYGYTF.

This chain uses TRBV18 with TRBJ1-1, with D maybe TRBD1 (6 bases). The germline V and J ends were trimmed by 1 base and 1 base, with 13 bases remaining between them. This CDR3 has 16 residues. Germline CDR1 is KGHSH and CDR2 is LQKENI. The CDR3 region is CASSPQQGSRNTEAFF. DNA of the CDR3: TGTGCCAGCTCACCACAGCAGGGGAGTAGGAACACTGAAGCTTTCTTT.

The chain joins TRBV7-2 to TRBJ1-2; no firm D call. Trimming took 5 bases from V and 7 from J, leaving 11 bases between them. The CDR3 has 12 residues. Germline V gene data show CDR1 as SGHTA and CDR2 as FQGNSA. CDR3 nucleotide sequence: TGTGCCAGCAGCCCGAGTATCGGTGGCTACACCTTC. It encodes CASSPSIGGYTF.

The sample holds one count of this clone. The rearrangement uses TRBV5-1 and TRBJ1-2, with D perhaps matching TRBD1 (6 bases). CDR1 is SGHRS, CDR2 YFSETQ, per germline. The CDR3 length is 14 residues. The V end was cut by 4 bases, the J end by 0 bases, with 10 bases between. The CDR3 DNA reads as TGCGCCAGCAGCCCGGGACACTCTAACTATGGCTACACCTTC. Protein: CASSPGHSNYGYTF.

The CDR3 DNA is TGTGCCAGCAGTTTCTCGACCGCTCCCCTAGCGGGAAGCACAGATACGCAGTATTTT. Its protein is CASSFSTAPLAGSTDTQYF. The V call is TRBV27, the J call TRBJ2-3; TRBD2 aligns across 9 bases. V lost 3 bases to trimming and J lost 0 bases; unmatched junction nucleotides: 13. Germline lookup yields CDR1 MNHEY and CDR2 SMNVEV (reference sequence). CDR3 length equals 19 residues.

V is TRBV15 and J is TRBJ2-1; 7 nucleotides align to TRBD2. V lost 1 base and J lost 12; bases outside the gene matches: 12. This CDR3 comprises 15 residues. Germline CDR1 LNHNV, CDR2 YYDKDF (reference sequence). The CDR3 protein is CATSRVGEGLVSQFF. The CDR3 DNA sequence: TGTGCCACCAGCAGAGTGGGGGAGGGTTTGGTGTCGCAGTTCTTC. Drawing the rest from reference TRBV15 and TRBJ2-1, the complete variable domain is DAMVIQNPRYQVTQFGKPVTLSCSQTLNHNVMYWYQQKSSQAPKLLFHYYDKDFNNEADTPDNFQSRRPNTSFCFLDIRSPGLGDTAMYLCATSRVGEGLVSQFFGPGTRLTVL.

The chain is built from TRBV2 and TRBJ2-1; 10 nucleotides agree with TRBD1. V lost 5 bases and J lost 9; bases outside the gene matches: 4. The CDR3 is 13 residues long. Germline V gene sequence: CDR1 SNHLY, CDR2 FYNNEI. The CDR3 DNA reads TGTGCCAGCAGTCGACAGGGGGCGCCTGAGCAGTTCTTC. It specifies CASSRQGAPEQFF.

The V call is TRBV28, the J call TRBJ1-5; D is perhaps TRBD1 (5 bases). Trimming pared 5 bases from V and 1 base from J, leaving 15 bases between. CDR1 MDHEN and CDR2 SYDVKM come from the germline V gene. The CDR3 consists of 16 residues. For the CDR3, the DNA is TGTGCCAGCAGTCCCGGGACGGAGGGAAGCAATCAGCCCCAGCATTTT. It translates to CASSPGTEGSNQPQHF.